These T cell receptor beta chains were read from a single sample in a study of T-cell reconstitution after alpha-beta-depleted transplantation in children. MiXCR was run by TCRdb on the PCR reads, yielding one entry per CDR3 protein. The sample has about 540,000 distinct CDR3 sequences, about a sixth seen once. The material sequenced was PBMCs from the stem cell graft donor, taken from the stem cell graft. The receptor set was obtained from a human donor who donated a stem cell graft to a child with acute lymphoblastic leukemia. CDR3s include the opening cysteine and the closing phenylalanine or tryptophan. Each record gives: D gene, clone size, V gene, CDR3 protein. The D gene is left open where the match is weak. For some rows the clone size is stated as once, few or many, or as a class when expanded; others skip it.

d_gene: TRBD1
abundance: few
v_gene: TRBV20-1
CDR3aa: CSAQDRGLYNSPLHF

d_gene: -
abundance: many
v_gene: TRBV27
CDR3aa: CASSLLGSNQPQHF

d_gene: -
abundance: -
v_gene: TRBV5-1
CDR3aa: CASSLFPAGYYGYTF

d_gene: -
abundance: -
v_gene: TRBV2
CDR3aa: CASSGWDTQYF

d_gene: -
abundance: -
v_gene: TRBV29-1
CDR3aa: CSVEDPASTPFYGYTF

d_gene: TRBD2
abundance: few
v_gene: TRBV20-1
CDR3aa: CSAPAGRVAGGPEEQYF

d_gene: TRBD2
abundance: -
v_gene: TRBV6-1
CDR3aa: CASQRGGRATGELFF

d_gene: TRBD1
abundance: few
v_gene: TRBV7-9
CDR3aa: CASSLGAGTGGSEYF

d_gene: TRBD2
abundance: -
v_gene: TRBV29-1
CDR3aa: CSVMTSGRTTSYEQYF

d_gene: TRBD1
abundance: -
v_gene: TRBV10-2
CDR3aa: CASTLTRDRSTDTQYF

d_gene: -
abundance: -
v_gene: TRBV18
CDR3aa: CASSPFVAETDTQYF

d_gene: TRBD2
abundance: few
v_gene: TRBV6-1
CDR3aa: CASSDGLAVYNEQFF

d_gene: TRBD1
abundance: few
v_gene: TRBV2
CDR3aa: CASSYPGGLEDTQYF

d_gene: -
abundance: -
v_gene: TRBV20-1
CDR3aa: CSAREDRVRTDTQYF

d_gene: TRBD1
abundance: -
v_gene: TRBV2
CDR3aa: CATRTGVYEQYF

d_gene: -
abundance: few
v_gene: TRBV5-1
CDR3aa: CASSQRAYEQYF

d_gene: -
abundance: -
v_gene: TRBV5-1
CDR3aa: CASSLDGGRSGYTF

d_gene: -
abundance: -
v_gene: TRBV12-3/TRBV12-4
CDR3aa: CASSPRSWGARYEQYF

d_gene: -
abundance: many
v_gene: TRBV5-1
CDR3aa: CASSLEGGNQPQHF

d_gene: TRBD1
abundance: -
v_gene: TRBV12-3/TRBV12-4
CDR3aa: CASSSGTGVPGELFF

d_gene: -
abundance: few
v_gene: TRBV12-3/TRBV12-4
CDR3aa: CASSAPRASSPAQYF

d_gene: -
abundance: -
v_gene: TRBV14
CDR3aa: CASSQEVDHQNIQYF

d_gene: -
abundance: -
v_gene: TRBV7-9
CDR3aa: CASSKGRALEYTDTQYF

d_gene: TRBD1
abundance: -
v_gene: TRBV15
CDR3aa: CATSRRTGEYNEHFF

d_gene: TRBD2
abundance: few
v_gene: TRBV12-3/TRBV12-4
CDR3aa: CASSLASGKTQYF

d_gene: TRBD2
abundance: -
v_gene: TRBV5-1
CDR3aa: CASRGLAEAEQFF

d_gene: TRBD2
abundance: few
v_gene: TRBV5-1
CDR3aa: CASSSGTSGIYEQYF

d_gene: -
abundance: -
v_gene: TRBV6-9
CDR3aa: CASSYGEKGQFF

d_gene: -
abundance: -
v_gene: TRBV21-1
CDR3aa: CATTAETGRGDTQYF